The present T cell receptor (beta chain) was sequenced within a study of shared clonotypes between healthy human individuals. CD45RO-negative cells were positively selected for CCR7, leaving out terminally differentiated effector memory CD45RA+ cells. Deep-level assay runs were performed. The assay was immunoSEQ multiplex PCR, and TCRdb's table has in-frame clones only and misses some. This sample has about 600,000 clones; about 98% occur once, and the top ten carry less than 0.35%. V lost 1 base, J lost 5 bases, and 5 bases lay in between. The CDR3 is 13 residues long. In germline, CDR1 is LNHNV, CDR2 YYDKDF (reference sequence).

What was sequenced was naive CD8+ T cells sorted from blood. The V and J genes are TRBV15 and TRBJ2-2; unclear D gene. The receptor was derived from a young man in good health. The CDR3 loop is CATSRGWTGELFF. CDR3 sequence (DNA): TGTGCCACCAGCAGAGGGTGGACCGGGGAGCTGTTTTTT. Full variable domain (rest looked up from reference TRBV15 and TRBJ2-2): DAMVIQNPRYQVTQFGKPVTLSCSQTLNHNVMYWYQQKSSQAPKLLFHYYDKDFNNEADTPDNFQSRRPNTSFCFLDIRSPGLGDTAMYLCATSRGWTGELFFGEGSRLTVL.